This TCR beta chain was recorded in a study of blood T cell repertoires in COVID-19. Background on the study: Acute and convalescent COVID-19 specimens originated in the United States, Italy and Spain. Nucleic acid was either cDNA or gDNA, and it came from T cells, B-cell-depleted T cells, or PBMCs.

As handled by the study authors: Nucleated cell counts were estimated from reference gene primer amplification. TCRdb's copy holds only in-frame clones and misses some; the assay was immunoSEQ multiplex PCR. For V, J and clone size, that table is used; D and trimming come from the DNA. The sample includes around 500,000 clones, around 85% of them seen just once. Germline V gene data show CDR1 as SGHTA and CDR2 as FQGTGA. This CDR3 contains 15 residues. V was clipped by 5 bases and J by 5 bases; unmatched bases: 8. Sequencing used peripheral blood. The origin of this receptor is a human donor in a cohort sampled during active COVID-19. The gene calls are TRBV7-3 and TRBJ2-3; TRBD2 agrees at 9 bases. For the CDR3, the DNA is TGTGCCAGCAGCCGTAGCGGGGGCCCGGGAGATACGCAGTATTTT. The encoded protein is CASSRSGGPGDTQYF. Full variable domain (outside the CDR3, taken from reference TRBV7-3 and TRBJ2-3): GAGVSQTPSNKVTEKGKYVELRCDPISGHTALYWYRQSLGQGPEFLIYFQGTGAADDSGLPNDRFFAVRPEGSVSTLKIQRTERGDSAVYLCASSRSGGPGDTQYFGPGTRLTVL.